The 21 T cell receptor beta chains given below trace back to one sample, sequenced in a study of siplizumab effects on memory and regulatory T cells. TCRdb's table, derived via immunoSEQ multiplex PCR, lists solely in-frame clones and lacks some. The top ten clones hold approximately 4.5% of a sample with roughly 75,000 clones, around 93% of them seen once. Sequenced material: CD8+ T cells sorted from blood. The receptors here all came from a human donor in good health.

The chain employs TRBV19 and TRBJ2-6, with 9 bases lining up with TRBD2. Germline-derived CDR1 and CDR2 are LNHDA and SQIVND (reference sequence). This CDR3 is 16 amino acids long. The V gene end was trimmed by 8 bases and the J gene end by 1 base; junction bases not matched to a gene: 6. The CDR3 protein is CASSLAGESGANVLTF. The CDR3 coding sequence is TGTGCCAGTTCCTTAGCGGGGGAGTCTGGGGCCAACGTCCTGACTTTC.

V and J are TRBV30 and TRBJ2-7, with TRBD1 as a possible D gene (6 bases). The CDR3 extends over 12 amino acids. In germline, CDR1 is GTSNPN, CDR2 SVGIG (reference sequence). Trimming left V 2 bases short and J 2 bases short, with 7 bases between. This CDR3 is CAWSRGTYEQYF. CDR3 DNA: TGTGCCTGGAGTAGGGGGACCTACGAGCAGTACTTC. The full variable domain, in which reference TRBV30 and TRBJ2-7 provide the parts outside the CDR3, is SQTIHQWPATLVQPVGSPLSLECTVEGTSNPNLYWYRQAAGRGLQLLFYSVGIGQISSEVPQNLSASRPQDRQFILSSKKLLLSDSGFYLCAWSRGTYEQYFGPGTRLTVT.

The rearrangement uses TRBV7-9 and TRBJ1-1; TRBD1 might be the D (6 bases). V lost 5 bases, J lost 4 bases, and 11 bases lay in between. CDR3 size: 13 residues. Germline V gives CDR1 SEHNR, CDR2 FQNEAQ (reference sequence). DNA of the CDR3: TGTGCCAGCAGCCCAGGGGAAGTCACTGAAGCTTTCTTT. Translation: CASSPGEVTEAFF. The variable domain in full, completed from reference TRBV7-9 and TRBJ1-1, reads DTGVSQNPRHKITKRGQNVTFRCDPISEHNRLYWYRQTLGQGPEFLTYFQNEAQLEKSRLLSDRFSAERPKGSFSTLEIQRTEQGDSAMYLCASSPGEVTEAFFGQGTRLTVV.

V usage is TRBV5-4 and J usage is TRBJ2-1; 12 nucleotides align to TRBD2. The V segment lost 4 bases and the J segment 9 bases; nucleotides outside the gene matches: 11. The germline V gene has CDR1 SGHNT and CDR2 YYREEE (reference sequence). This CDR3 contains 16 residues. The CDR3 loop is CASSPSSGGARIEQFF. The CDR3 DNA reads as TGTGCCAGCAGCCCCTCTAGCGGGGGGGCCAGGATTGAGCAGTTCTTC.

The chain has TRBV7-6 and TRBJ1-5; possibly TRBD1 for D (5 bases). Germline V gene sequence: CDR1 SGHVS, CDR2 FNYEAQ. Trimming left V 2 bases short and J 1 base short, with 9 bases between. The CDR3 is 15 amino acids. The CDR3 loop is CASSLNGDSNQPQHF. DNA of the CDR3: TGTGCCAGCAGCTTAAATGGGGACAGCAATCAGCCCCAGCATTTT.

J is TRBJ2-2 and V is TRBV7-8; 9 bases align to TRBD2. This CDR3 is built from 16 residues. The V gene end was trimmed by 7 bases and the J gene end by 3 bases; junction bases not matched to a gene: 9. The germline V gene has CDR1 SGHVS and CDR2 FQNEAQ. CDR3 DNA: TGTGCCAGCATTCTCATAGCGGGGGCGTACACCGGGGAGCTGTTTTTT. The encoded protein is CASILIAGAYTGELFF.

J is TRBJ1-2 and V is TRBV5-4; D gene ambiguous. The CDR3 has 14 residues. The germline V gene encodes CDR1 SGHNT and CDR2 YYREEE (reference sequence). V lost 0 bases, J lost 2 bases, and 8 bases lay in between. CDR3 DNA: TGTGCCAGCAGCTTGGTAGGCCACAACTATGGCTACACCTTC. Residues: CASSLVGHNYGYTF.

The chain carries TRBV6-5 and TRBJ1-1; D call uncertain. Trimming removed 6 bases from V and 1 base from J, with 3 bases in between. There are 11 residues in the CDR3. Germline V gene data show CDR1 as MNHEY and CDR2 as SVGAGI. CDR3 residues: CASRGNTEAFF. CDR3 coding DNA: TGTGCCAGCAGGGGGAACACTGAAGCTTTCTTT.

This chain links TRBV5-5 with TRBJ2-7; 9 nucleotides line up with TRBD1. V lost 2 bases, J lost 4 bases, and 4 bases stayed unmatched. Looked up from germline, CDR1 is SGHKS and CDR2 is YYEKEE (reference sequence). This CDR3 comprises 14 residues. This CDR3 reads CASSLGQGWYEQYF. The CDR3 DNA reads TGTGCCAGCAGCTTAGGACAGGGGTGGTACGAGCAGTACTTC. Full variable domain (outside the CDR3, taken from reference TRBV5-5 and TRBJ2-7): DAGVTQSPTHLIKTRGQQVTLRCSPISGHKSVSWYQQVLGQGPQFIFQYYEKEERGRGNFPDRFSARQFPNYSSELNVNALLLGDSALYLCASSLGQGWYEQYFGPGTRLTVT.

Concerning this clone: Other DNA variants within this sample encode the same CDR3. This chain connects TRBV11-2 to TRBJ1-6; 7 positions agree with TRBD1. The J segment lost 9 bases and the V segment lost 1 base, leaving 6 bases of the junction unmatched. CDR1 and CDR2 (germline): SGHAT, FQNNGV. This CDR3 spans 15 amino acids. The CDR3 DNA reads TGTGCCAGCAGCTTAGGACAGGGTTATCGTTCACCCCTCCACTTT. Protein: CASSLGQGYRSPLHF.

V and J are TRBV9 and TRBJ2-3; TRBD2 aligns across 11 bases. The CDR3 has 17 residues. CDR1 and CDR2 from the germline V gene are SGDLS and YYNGEE. V dropped 0 bases and J dropped 0; count of bases not matched to a gene: 3. DNA of the CDR3: TGTGCCAGCAGCGTAGTAGCGGGGGGGTGGAGCACAGATACGCAGTATTTT. Its protein is CASSVVAGGWSTDTQYF.

This rearrangement joins TRBV6-5 to TRBJ2-7; D is undetermined. Looked up from germline, CDR1 is MNHEY and CDR2 is SVGAGI. This CDR3 comprises 11 residues. V dropped 5 bases and J dropped 2 bases, with 4 bases sitting between them. CDR3 in amino acids: CASSNTYEQYF. DNA for the CDR3: TGTGCCAGCAGTAACACCTACGAGCAGTACTTC.

The genes are TRBV19 and TRBJ2-2, with no clear D. Germline CDR1 LNHDA, CDR2 SQIVND (reference sequence). Trimming left V 3 bases short and J 8 bases short, with 7 bases between. This CDR3 contains 12 residues. CDR3 nucleotides: TGTGCCAGTAGTATGGGCGAGGGGGAGCTGTTTTTT. It codes for CASSMGEGELFF.

This clone was seen only a few times. The DNA of the CDR3 is TGCGCCAGCAGTGACCCCGGGAACACTGAAGCTTTCTTT. Translation gives CASSDPGNTEAFF. The V and J genes are TRBV10-1 and TRBJ1-1; D not certain. Germline CDR1 is WNHNN and CDR2 is SYGVQD (reference sequence). The CDR3 length is 13 residues. The V and J ends lost 3 bases and 1 base respectively, with 6 bases between them.

V is TRBV4-3 and J is TRBJ2-7, with a tentative D call TRBD1 (7 bases). V lost 1 base, J lost 5 bases, and 12 bases lay in between. This CDR3 has 14 residues. CDR1 and CDR2 (germline): LGHNA, YSLEER. CDR3 DNA sequence: TGCGCCAGCAGCCAAGGACAGGGACTCAACGAGCAGTACTTC. Residues: CASSQGQGLNEQYF.

This chain uses TRBV7-9 with TRBJ1-1; D not resolved. This CDR3 has 14 amino acids. V lost 3 bases and J 7 bases, leaving 15 bases between the germline ends. Germline V gives CDR1 SEHNR, CDR2 FQNEAQ (reference sequence). In nucleotides, the CDR3 is TGTGCCAGCAGCTTCACCGCGGACGGGAGTGAAGCTTTCTTT. Protein sequence: CASSFTADGSEAFF.

The chain uses TRBV5-5 and TRBJ1-6; tentatively, D is TRBD1 (6 bases). The CDR3 is 16 residues long. The V and J ends lost 4 bases and 7 bases respectively, with 18 bases between them. Germline CDR1 and CDR2: SGHKS and YYEKEE (reference sequence). CDR3 DNA sequence: TGTGCCAGCAGCCCTCCGGTAGAGGGGGGAAATTCACCCCTCCACTTT. This gives the protein CASSPPVEGGNSPLHF. Combining the CDR3 with reference TRBV5-5 and TRBJ1-6 gives the whole variable domain DAGVTQSPTHLIKTRGQQVTLRCSPISGHKSVSWYQQVLGQGPQFIFQYYEKEERGRGNFPDRFSARQFPNYSSELNVNALLLGDSALYLCASSPPVEGGNSPLHFGNGTRLTVT.

The chain recombines TRBV4-2 with TRBJ2-3; 11 positions agree with TRBD2. This CDR3 spans 18 amino acids. V shed 0 bases and J 5 bases; nucleotides not matched to a gene: 10. CDR1 is LGHNA and CDR2 is YNFKEQ in the germline V gene. The CDR3 protein is CASSQDWSSGGGVDTQYF. As DNA, the CDR3 is TGTGCCAGCAGCCAAGATTGGAGTAGCGGGGGGGGTGTAGATACGCAGTATTTT.

The rearrangement joins TRBV7-2 to TRBJ2-1; the match to TRBD2 covers 8 bases. From germline, CDR1 is SGHTA and CDR2 FQGNSA. The CDR3 has 15 residues. V dropped 5 bases and J dropped 2; count of bases not matched to a gene: 5. For the CDR3, the DNA is TGTGCCAGCAGCCAAACTAGCGGACCCTACAATGAGCAGTTCTTC. It translates to CASSQTSGPYNEQFF.

V usage is TRBV27 and J usage is TRBJ2-2, with D uncertain. This CDR3 is 13 amino acids long. The ends were cut back, 5 bases at V and 7 bases at J, with 11 bases in the middle. Germline V gene sequence: CDR1 MNHEY, CDR2 SMNVEV (reference sequence). CDR3 loop: CASSPGQVGELFF. The CDR3 nucleotides are TGTGCCAGCAGTCCCGGGCAGGTCGGGGAGCTGTTTTTT.

The chain links TRBV5-6 to TRBJ1-2; D unresolved. Germline V CDR1 and CDR2: SGHDT, YYEEEE. The CDR3 is 16 residues long. Trimming shortened V by 0 bases and J by 8 bases, and 20 bases separated the two germline ends. CDR3 sequence reads: CASSLGRWMEGVGYTF. Written as DNA, the CDR3 is TGTGCCAGCAGCTTGGGGCGGTGGATGGAGGGTGTAGGCTACACCTTC.